The 17 T cell receptor beta chains reported below all come from one sample, sequenced in a study of T cells in Graves' hyperthyroidism and ophthalmopathy. Amplification of TCR beta CDR3 regions was performed using RNA transcripts as template. With the HTBI primer set, the TCR CDR3 went through a first round of RT-PCR. One entry per CDR3 protein, called by TCRdb with MiXCR from the multiplex PCR reads. This table holds a few hundred thousand distinct CDR3 sequences, 22% found once. Sequenced input: blood. These receptors were taken from a man aged 25 to 40 with Graves' ophthalmopathy.

This clonotype came up a few times. The chain has TRBV16 and TRBJ2-1; TRBD2 might be the D (5 bases). The CDR3 is made up of 15 amino acids. Germline V CDR1 and CDR2: KGHSY, FQNENV. V lost 0 bases and J lost 0, with 6 bases in between. This chain's CDR3 is CASSQSGSSYNEQFF. CDR3 bases: TGTGCCAGCAGCCAATCGGGGAGCTCCTACAATGAGCAGTTCTTC.

V gene TRBV7-9 combines with J gene TRBJ2-3, with D unresolved. Deletions cut 1 base from V and 2 bases from J, with 10 bases between. The CDR3 runs 15 residues. The V gene's germline CDR1 is SEHNR and CDR2 FQNEAQ (reference sequence). CDR3 region: CASSLVSAYTDTQYF. In nucleotides, the CDR3 is TGTGCCAGCAGCTTAGTTTCGGCGTACACAGATACGCAGTATTTT.

The rearrangement joins TRBV5-6 to TRBJ1-6, with D uncertain. The CDR3 runs to 15 residues. Germline CDR1 and CDR2: SGHDT and YYEEEE. V lost 5 bases and J 9 bases, leaving 18 bases between the germline ends. The CDR3 DNA sequence: TGTGCCAGCAGTTCGGACGCCGGCGGTGTTTCACCCCTCCACTTT. It yields the protein CASSSDAGGVSPLHF.

For this clonotype: Likely a read error: the CDR3 ends without its conserved phenylalanine or tryptophan. This chain connects TRBV5-1 to TRBJ1-2, with D perhaps TRBD1 (5 bases). The V end was cut by 4 bases, the J end by 1 base, with 8 bases between. Germline values: CDR1 SGHRS, CDR2 YFSETQ. This CDR3 spans 13 amino acids. The CDR3 protein is CASSEGVNYGYTS. CDR3 DNA: TGCGCCAGCAGCGAAGGGGTTAACTATGGCTACACCTCC.

Ten or more counts support this clonotype. The J gene is TRBJ2-3, the V gene TRBV30; 9 bases are a match to TRBD2. The V gene's germline CDR1 is GTSNPN and CDR2 SVGIG (reference sequence). The CDR3 extends over 16 amino acids. V dropped 1 base and J dropped 0; count of bases not matched to a gene: 5. The CDR3 coding sequence is TGTGCCTGGAGTGCGGGACTAGCAGAGAGCACAGATACGCAGTATTTT. Protein sequence: CAWSAGLAESTDTQYF. Full variable domain (outside the CDR3, taken from reference TRBV30 and TRBJ2-3): SQTIHQWPATLVQPVGSPLSLECTVEGTSNPNLYWYRQAAGRGLQLLFYSVGIGQISSEVPQNLSASRPQDRQFILSSKKLLLSDSGFYLCAWSAGLAESTDTQYFGPGTRLTVL.

This clonotype has at least ten counts. The CDR3 bases are TGTGCCAGCGCCCGGGACAGGGGGGGCTATAGCAATCAGCCCCAGCATTTT. This sequence encodes CASARDRGGYSNQPQHF. The rearrangement joins TRBV2 to TRBJ1-5, with 11 bases fitting TRBD1. Germline CDR1 SNHLY, CDR2 FYNNEI. V lost 8 bases and J lost 0; bases outside the gene matches: 9. The CDR3 has 17 residues.

This clonotype was recorded a few times. V usage is TRBV6-1 and J usage is TRBJ1-1; a possible D gene is TRBD1 (5 bases). This CDR3 has 13 amino acids. V lost 5 bases, J lost 4 bases, and 11 bases lay in between. CDR1 and CDR2 from the germline V gene are MNHNS and SASEGT. CDR3 sequence: CASSFRGITEAFF. In DNA, the CDR3 is TGTGCCAGCAGTTTTAGGGGTATCACTGAAGCTTTCTTT.

This clonotype has just a few counts. The chain employs TRBV12-3 or TRBV12-4 and TRBJ2-3, with TRBD2 matching 16 bases. V lost 10 bases, J lost 9 bases, and 16 bases stayed unmatched. The CDR3 totals 17 residues. The CDR3 region has the DNA TGTGCCACCGGGACTAGCGGGAGGGGGGGCCCGTCGCGGACGCAGTATTTT. Its protein is CATGTSGRGGPSRTQYF.

This clonotype came up a few times. The chain recombines TRBV3-1 with TRBJ2-2, with D perhaps matching TRBD1 (6 bases). There are 12 residues in the CDR3. V gave up 8 bases and J gave up 6 bases, with 10 bases separating them. From germline, CDR1 is LGHDT and CDR2 YNNKEL (reference sequence). The CDR3 DNA follows: TGTGCCAGCTACAGGGCCCCCGGGGAGCTGTTTTTT. Encoded protein: CASYRAPGELFF.

This clonotype was seen a handful of times. This chain links TRBV18 with TRBJ2-3; perhaps TRBD1 as D (6 bases). The CDR3 sequence is 16 residues long. Germline CDR1 KGHSH, CDR2 LQKENI. V lost 5 bases, J lost 5 bases, and 20 bases lay in between. DNA for the CDR3: TGTGCCAGCTCAGAATCCGGGACACCTCGTAAAGATACGCAGTATTTT. It translates to CASSESGTPRKDTQYF.

Ten or more counts support this clonotype. The V and J genes are TRBV12-3 or TRBV12-4 and TRBJ1-1; no clear D gene. Between the trimmed V and J ends, which lost 1 base and 4 bases, there was a span of 10 bases. The CDR3 extends over 14 amino acids. CDR3 bases: TGTGCCAGCAGTTTAGGACAAGACCTCACTGAAGCTTTCTTT. Protein: CASSLGQDLTEAFF.

The CDR3 bases are TGTGCCAGTAGCGAACAGGGGACGGGGAACACTGAAGCTTTCTTT. Residues: CASSEQGTGNTEAFF. The chain employs TRBV3-1 and TRBJ1-1; 7 nucleotides align to TRBD1. Germline assignment: CDR1 LGHDT and CDR2 YNNKEL (reference sequence). The CDR3 is 15 residues long. The V gene end was trimmed by 9 bases and the J gene end by 1 base; junction bases not matched to a gene: 11.

The chain joins TRBV4-2 to TRBJ1-2; D perhaps matches TRBD1 (6 bases). Looked up from germline, CDR1 is LGHNA and CDR2 is YNFKEQ. This CDR3 region has 16 residues. V was clipped by 1 base and J by 0 bases, with 12 bases between them. CDR3 DNA: TGTGCCAGCAGCCAAGTTCGGACAGAAGCTAACTATGGCTACACCTTC. This sequence encodes CASSQVRTEANYGYTF.

This clonotype was found a few times. CDR3 amino acids: CASSGNEQFF. DNA of the CDR3: TGTGCCAGCAGCGGAAATGAGCAGTTCTTC. The chain couples TRBV28 to TRBJ2-1; no definite D call. Trimming took off 6 bases at V and 7 bases at J, with 4 bases between the two ends. The CDR3 is 10 residues long. CDR1 is MDHEN, CDR2 SYDVKM, per germline.

The genes are TRBV20-1 and TRBJ2-2; a possible D gene is TRBD2 (6 bases). Trimming pared 2 bases from V and 9 bases from J, leaving 16 bases between. Germline CDR1 and CDR2: DFQATT and SNEGSKA (reference sequence). The CDR3 contains 14 residues. The CDR3 here is CSARISRRARELFF. The CDR3 DNA follows: TGCAGTGCTAGAATCAGCAGGAGGGCCAGGGAGCTGTTTTTT.

This chain links TRBV15 with TRBJ2-7, with a weak D call TRBD2 (5 bases). This CDR3 spans 13 amino acids. CDR1 is LNHNV and CDR2 is YYDKDF in the germline V gene (reference sequence). V lost 6 bases, J lost 4 bases, and 13 bases lay in between. Here the CDR3 reads CATSLAGEYEQYF. The DNA for the CDR3 is TGTGCCACCAGTCTCGCCGGGGAGTACGAGCAGTACTTC.

The chain links TRBV7-9 to TRBJ2-6; 7 positions match TRBD2. CDR1 SEHNR and CDR2 FQNEAQ come from the germline V gene (reference sequence). V trimming: 4 bases; J trimming: 0 bases; junction bases outside the gene matches: 3. This CDR3 contains 16 residues. CDR3 sequence: CASSSAGDSGANVLTF. DNA of the CDR3: TGTGCCAGCAGCTCGGCGGGGGACTCTGGGGCCAACGTCCTGACTTTC.